The 28 T cell receptor beta chains below were found in one sample sequenced in a study of blood T cell repertoires in COVID-19. The protocol was immunoSEQ multiplex PCR, while the TCRdb copy is restricted to in-frame clones and leaves out a portion. The sample has roughly 300,000 clones, approximately 88% seen once; the top ten hold about 6.8%. The sequenced sample was peripheral blood. The receptors shown here come from a man aged 18 to 29 who had recovered from COVID-19.

The CDR3 sequence: CASSYSTGGNEQFF. The CDR3 DNA sequence: TGTGCCAGCAGTTACTCTACGGGGGGTAATGAGCAGTTCTTC. The chain links TRBV6-2 or TRBV6-3 to TRBJ2-1; 7 positions agree with TRBD2. The CDR3 consists of 14 residues. The V gene end was trimmed by 0 bases and the J gene end by 7 bases; junction bases not matched to a gene: 3. In germline, CDR1 is MNHEY, CDR2 SVGEGT.

The chain has TRBV27 and TRBJ1-4; 10 nucleotides match TRBD1. With 3 bases clipped from V and 3 bases from J, the junction kept 7 bases outside the gene matches. Germline CDR1 MNHEY, CDR2 SMNVEV (reference sequence). CDR3 length equals 17 residues. CDR3 sequence: CASSFFGQGVANEKLFF. CDR3 nucleotides: TGTGCCAGCAGTTTTTTCGGACAGGGGGTCGCTAATGAAAAACTGTTTTTT.

This clone was seen a handful of times. The rearrangement links TRBV5-1 to TRBJ1-4; 8 bases line up with TRBD1. Germline CDR1 SGHRS, CDR2 YFSETQ. The CDR3 totals 15 residues. V dropped 4 bases and J dropped 8; count of bases not matched to a gene: 10. DNA for the CDR3: TGCGCCAGCAGCGGGCCGACAGGGGATAGAGAAAAACTGTTTTTT. Encoded protein: CASSGPTGDREKLFF.

This clone showed up just once. The chain carries TRBV10-3 and TRBJ1-5; possibly TRBD1 for D (6 bases). The CDR3 spans 11 residues. In germline, CDR1 is ENHRY, CDR2 SYGVKD. The CDR3 bases are TGTGCAGCAGGGGCGAATCAGCCCCAGCATTTT. Translation gives CAAGANQPQHF.

The V gene is TRBV7-8, the J gene TRBJ1-5; TRBD1 might be the D (5 bases). The CDR3 is 13 amino acids. The germline V gene has CDR1 SGHVS and CDR2 FQNEAQ. V lost 3 bases and J 7 bases, leaving 10 bases between the germline ends. The CDR3 is CASSFFPGQPQHF. The CDR3 region has the DNA TGTGCCAGCAGCTTCTTCCCAGGGCAGCCCCAGCATTTT. Based on the CDR3 plus reference TRBV7-8 and TRBJ1-5, the full variable domain is GAGVSQSPRYKVAKRGQDVALRCDPISGHVSLFWYQQALGQGPEFLTYFQNEAQLDKSGLPSDRFFAERPEGSVSTLKIQRTQQEDSAVYLCASSFFPGQPQHFGDGTRLSIL.

The chain employs TRBV19 and TRBJ2-1; TRBD1 aligns across 9 bases. Trimming took 3 bases from V and 7 from J; bases not matched to a gene: 7. This CDR3 contains 15 residues. Germline lookup yields CDR1 LNHDA and CDR2 SQIVND (reference sequence). The chain's CDR3 is CASSMGQGRWNEQFF. CDR3 DNA sequence: TGTGCCAGTAGTATGGGACAGGGACGGTGGAATGAGCAGTTCTTC.

The genes are TRBV19 and TRBJ1-5; 11 bases fit TRBD1. Losses at the gene ends were 5 bases for V and 3 bases for J; bases not matched to a gene: 9. Germline CDR1 and CDR2: LNHDA and SQIVND (reference sequence). There are 17 residues in the CDR3. DNA of the CDR3: TGTGCCAGTAGTCCCTGGGACAGGGGGTCAAACAATCAGCCCCAGCATTTT. It translates to CASSPWDRGSNNQPQHF.

This sequence joins TRBV9 and TRBJ2-2, with 7 bases matching TRBD2. Germline V gene sequence: CDR1 SGDLS, CDR2 YYNGEE. The CDR3 spans 15 residues. Unmatched junction bases numbered 7, after V lost 2 bases and J lost 6 bases. For the CDR3, the DNA is TGTGCCAGCAGCGTGGACCTGACTAGCCCCGGGGAGCTGTTTTTT. Its translation is CASSVDLTSPGELFF.

This chain links TRBV7-2 with TRBJ1-2; D is possibly TRBD1 (6 bases). CDR3 length equals 14 residues. CDR1 SGHTA and CDR2 FQGNSA come from the germline V gene. V was pared by 2 bases and J by 5 bases, with 12 bases between. In DNA, the CDR3 is TGTGCCAGCAGCTTATTGGGGGGGCCGTATGGCTACACCTTC. Its translation: CASSLLGGPYGYTF.

V usage is TRBV6-5 and J usage is TRBJ1-1; possibly TRBD1 for D (5 bases). The CDR3 spans 16 residues. The germline V and J ends were trimmed by 2 bases and 4 bases, with 17 bases remaining between them. CDR1 is MNHEY and CDR2 is SVGAGI in the germline V gene. The CDR3 is CASSYVTARGGTEAFF. CDR3 DNA: TGTGCCAGCAGTTACGTGACAGCGCGGGGTGGCACTGAAGCTTTCTTT.

The chain is built from TRBV6-5 and TRBJ1-6; TRBD1 is a possible D gene (6 bases). CDR1 is MNHEY and CDR2 is SVGAGI in the germline V gene. The CDR3 has 14 residues. V lost 10 bases, J lost 0 bases, and 10 bases lay in between. CDR3 bases: TGTGCCACCCGGGACACCTCCTATAATTCACCCCTCCACTTT. Encoded protein: CATRDTSYNSPLHF.

This chain connects TRBV6-5 to TRBJ1-1; D is uncertain. In germline, CDR1 is MNHEY, CDR2 SVGAGI. There are 13 residues in the CDR3. Trimming took off 6 bases at V and 1 base at J, with 9 bases between the two ends. The CDR3 reads CASRPNTNTEAFF. DNA of the CDR3: TGTGCCAGCAGACCCAACACGAACACTGAAGCTTTCTTT.

The chain links TRBV6-5 to TRBJ2-2, with D possibly matching TRBD1 (5 bases). V lost 10 bases and J 0 bases, leaving 9 bases between the germline ends. The germline gives CDR1 MNHEY, CDR2 SVGAGI. The CDR3 spans 13 residues. CDR3 DNA sequence: TGTGCCACGACAGAAGCGAACACCGGGGAGCTGTTTTTT. Protein product: CATTEANTGELFF.

This chain joins TRBV7-2 and TRBJ2-7; 8 nucleotides match TRBD2. This CDR3 contains 15 residues. Looked up from germline, CDR1 is SGHTA and CDR2 is FQGNSA. The ends lost 4 bases at V and 5 bases at J; junction bases unmatched: 10. CDR3 in DNA: TGTGCCAGCAGCTCACTAGCGGCAGCGCGTAACGAGCAGTACTTC. Protein product: CASSSLAAARNEQYF.

The chain recombines TRBV7-2 with TRBJ1-3, with TRBD1 as a possible D gene (6 bases). Germline lookup yields CDR1 SGHTA and CDR2 FQGNSA. V gave up 5 bases and J gave up 4 bases, with 15 bases separating them. CDR3 size: 15 residues. In DNA, the CDR3 is TGTGCCAGCAGCCGCCTCAGGGGCTCAGGAAACACCATATATTTT. Translated, it gives CASSRLRGSGNTIYF.

This sequence joins TRBV19 and TRBJ1-1, with D perhaps TRBD1 (5 bases). V gave up 6 bases and J gave up 0 bases, with 14 bases separating them. Germline V lookup: CDR1 LNHDA, CDR2 SQIVND (reference sequence). This CDR3 has 15 residues. Here the CDR3 DNA reads TGTGCCAGTAGGGGGGGAGGGACCTTGAACACTGAAGCTTTCTTT. It specifies CASRGGGTLNTEAFF.

The gene calls are TRBV30 and TRBJ2-1; TRBD2 agrees at 9 bases. Germline V gene lookup returns CDR1 GTSNPN and CDR2 SVGIG (reference sequence). The trim removed 5 bases at V and 5 bases at J, leaving 4 bases unmatched. The length of the CDR3 is 13 residues. CDR3 sequence (DNA): TGTGCCTGGTTAGCGGGGGAGAACAATGAGCAGTTCTTC. The encoded protein is CAWLAGENNEQFF.

This chain connects TRBV4-3 to TRBJ2-1; weak D call: TRBD2 (6 bases). The CDR3 is 14 amino acids. V was trimmed by 0 bases and J by 6 bases, leaving 9 bases between them. CDR1 LGHNA and CDR2 YSLEER come from the germline V gene. CDR3 DNA sequence: TGCGCCAGCAGCCAAGAGGGACTGGTCAATGAGCAGTTCTTC. This translates into CASSQEGLVNEQFF.

The chain links TRBV5-1 to TRBJ2-1; D call uncertain. This CDR3 is 12 amino acids long. The V gene's germline CDR1 is SGHRS and CDR2 YFSETQ. V was shortened by 4 bases and J by 8 bases, with 10 bases between the two germline ends. The CDR3 sequence: CASSPRRDEQFF. CDR3 in DNA: TGCGCCAGCAGCCCGAGACGGGATGAGCAGTTCTTC. Drawing the rest from reference TRBV5-1 and TRBJ2-1, the complete variable domain is KAGVTQTPRYLIKTRGQQVTLSCSPISGHRSVSWYQQTPGQGLQFLFEYFSETQRNKGNFPGRFSGRQFSNSRSEMNVSTLELGDSALYLCASSPRRDEQFFGPGTRLTVL.

The rearrangement joins TRBV6-2 or TRBV6-3 to TRBJ2-3, with 13 bases fitting TRBD2. The CDR3 length is 20 residues. V dropped 2 bases and J dropped 0; count of bases not matched to a gene: 11. Germline V gene lookup returns CDR1 MNHEY and CDR2 SVGEGT. The CDR3 protein is CASSYTTGLAGTLSTDTQYF. For the CDR3, the DNA is TGTGCCAGCAGTTACACGACGGGACTAGCGGGGACGCTAAGCACAGATACGCAGTATTTT.

V usage is TRBV10-1 and J usage is TRBJ2-3, with 11 bases that match TRBD2. CDR3 length: 20 residues. V trimming: 3 bases; J trimming: 0 bases; junction bases outside the gene matches: 14. Per germline, CDR1 WNHNN and CDR2 SYGVQD (reference sequence). The CDR3 is CASSDYPGTSGPTSTDTQYF. CDR3 nucleotide sequence: TGCGCCAGCAGTGATTACCCCGGGACTAGCGGACCAACTAGCACAGATACGCAGTATTTT.

V gene TRBV11-2 combines with J gene TRBJ2-5; TRBD1 matches at 10 bases. The CDR3 consists of 17 residues. Trimming cost V 4 bases and J 1 base; bases outside gene matches: 9. Germline V gives CDR1 SGHAT, CDR2 FQNNGV. CDR3 residues: CASSSRDRGLSQETQYF. DNA of the CDR3: TGTGCCAGCAGCTCAAGAGACAGGGGGCTTTCCCAAGAGACCCAGTACTTC.

The genes are TRBV7-8 and TRBJ1-1; tentatively, D is TRBD1 (5 bases). The CDR3 has 13 residues. Germline V lookup: CDR1 SGHVS, CDR2 FQNEAQ. V lost 0 bases and J lost 9, with 11 bases in between. CDR3 in amino acids: CASSLAGSDKAFF. The DNA of the CDR3 is TGTGCCAGCAGCTTAGCAGGATCGGACAAAGCTTTCTTT. The full variable domain, completed using reference TRBV7-8 and TRBJ1-1, is GAGVSQSPRYKVAKRGQDVALRCDPISGHVSLFWYQQALGQGPEFLTYFQNEAQLDKSGLPSDRFFAERPEGSVSTLKIQRTQQEDSAVYLCASSLAGSDKAFFGQGTRLTVV.

The chain has TRBV29-1 and TRBJ2-1, with D possibly matching TRBD2 (6 bases). Germline CDR1 and CDR2: SQVTM and ANQGSEA. Trimming pared 6 bases from V and 2 bases from J, leaving 17 bases between. The length of the CDR3 is 15 residues. CDR3 protein: CSVKEVLAAYNEQFF. CDR3 coding DNA: TGCAGCGTGAAGGAGGTATTAGCGGCCTACAATGAGCAGTTCTTC.

V gene TRBV20-1 combines with J gene TRBJ2-7, with 10 bases aligning to TRBD2. The CDR3 has 14 amino acids. Germline V gives CDR1 DFQATT, CDR2 SNEGSKA (reference sequence). J lost 3 bases, V lost 3 bases, and 5 bases had no gene match. CDR3 region: CSASRGLAIYEQYF. CDR3 nucleotide sequence: TGCAGTGCTAGTAGGGGACTAGCGATCTACGAGCAGTACTTC.

This chain links TRBV5-1 with TRBJ1-5, with D possibly matching TRBD1 (5 bases). V shed 4 bases and J shed 5 bases, with 16 bases lying between them. The length of the CDR3 is 15 residues. Germline V CDR1 and CDR2: SGHRS, YFSETQ. In DNA form, the CDR3 reads TGCGCCAGCAGCCCCATAGGTGCGACAGATCAGCCCCAGCATTTT. As protein: CASSPIGATDQPQHF. The whole variable domain, remainder taken from reference TRBV5-1 and TRBJ1-5, is KAGVTQTPRYLIKTRGQQVTLSCSPISGHRSVSWYQQTPGQGLQFLFEYFSETQRNKGNFPGRFSGRQFSNSRSEMNVSTLELGDSALYLCASSPIGATDQPQHFGDGTRLSIL.

V is TRBV9 and J is TRBJ1-4, with D hard to call. Germline V lookup: CDR1 SGDLS, CDR2 YYNGEE. The CDR3 covers 15 residues. The ends were cut back, 0 bases at V and 0 bases at J, with 6 bases in the middle. The CDR3 reads CASSVEAATNEKLFF. The CDR3 bases are TGTGCCAGCAGCGTAGAGGCGGCAACTAATGAAAAACTGTTTTTT.

This sequence joins TRBV6-6 and TRBJ1-2, with D perhaps matching TRBD1 (5 bases). Trimming took off 2 bases at V and 6 bases at J, with 10 bases between the two ends. This CDR3 spans 13 amino acids. CDR1 is MNHNY and CDR2 is SVGAGI in the germline V gene (reference sequence). The CDR3 region is CASSYAGENGYTF. The CDR3 DNA reads TGTGCCAGCAGTTACGCGGGGGAAAATGGCTACACCTTC.